A single sample gave rise to the 14 T cell receptor beta chains below, sequenced in a study of cytomegalovirus exposure and HLA in healthy donors. Primers included in the PCR were 60 Vbeta and 13 Jbeta primers. The protocol was immunoSEQ multiplex PCR, while the TCRdb copy is restricted to in-frame clones and leaves out a portion. The table records about 160,000 clones, 75% to 80% of them present only once. The sequencing sample was made of PBMCs. These receptors originate from a woman aged 50 to 60 in good health and CMV-seropositive.

V gene TRBV27 combines with J gene TRBJ2-7; D is possibly TRBD1 (6 bases). Trimming removed 2 bases at V and 1 base at J, with 9 bases between. The CDR3 covers 14 residues. CDR1 and CDR2 (germline): MNHEY, SMNVEV (reference sequence). The CDR3, as DNA: TGTGCCAGCAGTTTAACAGGGTTGTCCTACGAGCAGTACTTC. Translation: CASSLTGLSYEQYF.

The genes are TRBV7-8 and TRBJ2-7; 8 nucleotides line up with TRBD1. The CDR3 extends over 16 amino acids. Germline V gives CDR1 SGHVS, CDR2 FQNEAQ. V gave up 0 bases and J gave up 2 bases; unmatched junction bases: 6. The CDR3 spells CASSLAGGQATYEQYF. CDR3 in DNA: TGTGCCAGCAGCTTAGCTGGGGGACAGGCCACCTACGAGCAGTACTTC.

The table lists this clone with a count of one. The chain combines TRBV10-3 with TRBJ2-3; possibly TRBD2 for D (6 bases). V was pared by 6 bases and J by 0 bases, with 13 bases between. The CDR3 consists of 15 residues. Per germline, CDR1 ENHRY and CDR2 SYGVKD. CDR3 region: CAIRDWGDSTDTQYF. The DNA for the CDR3 is TGTGCCATCAGGGACTGGGGGGATAGCACAGATACGCAGTATTTT.

This chain uses TRBV28 with TRBJ1-2; 8 bases match TRBD1. J lost 8 bases, V lost 6 bases, and 11 bases had no gene match. CDR3 length equals 14 residues. From germline, CDR1 is MDHEN and CDR2 SYDVKM. CDR3 sequence: CASRSGTGTAGYTF. In DNA form, the CDR3 reads TGTGCCAGCAGGTCCGGGACAGGAACCGCCGGCTACACCTTC.

The gene calls are TRBV30 and TRBJ1-4; D gene ambiguous. The V gene's germline CDR1 is GTSNPN and CDR2 SVGIG (reference sequence). The V gene lost 5 bases and the J gene lost 3 bases, with 28 bases spanning the gap. This CDR3 has 19 amino acids. This chain's CDR3 is CAWGARSFRWKSPNEKLFF. The DNA of the CDR3 is TGTGCCTGGGGAGCAAGGTCGTTTCGGTGGAAGTCACCTAATGAAAAACTGTTTTTT.

The chain combines TRBV6-6 with TRBJ1-2, with D tentatively TRBD1 (6 bases). The CDR3 runs to 15 residues. Deletions cut 4 bases from V and 5 bases from J, with 17 bases between. CDR1 MNHNY and CDR2 SVGAGI come from the germline V gene (reference sequence). CDR3 in amino acids: CASSSHLNRVYGYTF. As DNA, the CDR3 is TGTGCCAGCAGTTCCCACTTGAACAGGGTATATGGCTACACCTTC.

This chain joins TRBV6-6 and TRBJ2-7; no clear D. Looked up from germline, CDR1 is MNHNY and CDR2 is SVGAGI (reference sequence). V dropped 0 bases and J dropped 3 bases, with 12 bases sitting between them. CDR3 length equals 15 residues. The CDR3 protein is CASSYSFRSDYEQYF. The CDR3 DNA follows: TGTGCCAGCAGTTACTCATTCAGGTCAGACTACGAGCAGTACTTC.

This chain joins TRBV7-2 and TRBJ2-7; 7 bases match TRBD1. V was clipped by 5 bases and J by 4 bases; unmatched bases: 8. Germline V gene data show CDR1 as SGHTA and CDR2 as FQGNSA. The CDR3 runs 14 residues. CDR3 region: CASSISGTEYEQYF. Written as DNA, the CDR3 is TGTGCCAGCAGCATTTCCGGGACAGAATACGAGCAGTACTTC.

The chain uses TRBV7-2 and TRBJ2-2; 7 bases match TRBD1. CDR3 length equals 16 residues. Germline values: CDR1 SGHTA, CDR2 FQGNSA. With V trimmed by 2 bases and J by 6 bases, 9 bases remained unmatched. CDR3 nucleotides: TGTGCCAGCAGCTTACGGAGAGGGGGCGCAGCCGGGGAGCTGTTTTTT. It codes for CASSLRRGGAAGELFF. Full variable domain (missing parts from reference TRBV7-2 and TRBJ2-2): GAGVSQSPSNKVTEKGKDVELRCDPISGHTALYWYRQSLGQGLEFLIYFQGNSAPDKSGLPSDRFSAERTGGSVSTLTIQRTQQEDSAVYLCASSLRRGGAAGELFFGEGSRLTVL.

V is TRBV29-1 and J is TRBJ1-4; 7 bases agree with TRBD1. Germline V lookup: CDR1 SQVTM, CDR2 ANQGSEA. This CDR3 is 13 amino acids long. Trimming cost V 4 bases and J 5 bases; bases outside gene matches: 4. CDR3 sequence: CSVGTGENEKLFF. The CDR3 DNA reads as TGCAGCGTTGGGACAGGTGAAAATGAAAAACTGTTTTTT.

The genes are TRBV28 and TRBJ2-5, with D hard to call. The CDR3 is 14 amino acids. Germline V gives CDR1 MDHEN, CDR2 SYDVKM. Trimming took 3 bases from V and 1 from J, leaving 9 bases between them. CDR3 sequence reads: CASSLAGLQETQYF. The DNA for the CDR3 is TGTGCCAGCAGTTTGGCAGGCCTCCAAGAGACCCAGTACTTC.

CDR3 DNA sequence: TGCGCCAGCAGTCAGGGAGGGGGTGCGACTGAAGCTTTCTTT. It translates to CASSQGGGATEAFF. This chain joins TRBV10-2 and TRBJ1-1; D might be TRBD1 (6 bases). Looked up from germline, CDR1 is WSHSY and CDR2 is SAAADI. The V gene lost 5 bases and the J gene lost 5 bases, with 15 bases spanning the gap. The CDR3 totals 14 residues.

This chain links TRBV30 with TRBJ2-2; D perhaps matches TRBD1 (7 bases). From germline, CDR1 is GTSNPN and CDR2 SVGIG (reference sequence). This CDR3 spans 16 amino acids. V lost 0 bases and J lost 7, with 18 bases in between. In nucleotides, the CDR3 is TGTGCCTGGAGTGTACGGGGCTCCAGGGGGGTCGGGGAGCTGTTTTTT. Protein product: CAWSVRGSRGVGELFF.

The table lists this clone with a few counts. The chain is built from TRBV4-1 and TRBJ2-1; 9 bases are shared with TRBD2. Germline CDR1 MGHRA, CDR2 YSYEKL. V lost 1 base to trimming and J lost 5 bases; unmatched junction nucleotides: 9. CDR3 length: 17 amino acids. The CDR3 is CASSQAVGLALNNEQFF. Here the CDR3 DNA reads TGCGCCAGCAGCCAAGCCGTCGGACTAGCGTTAAACAATGAGCAGTTCTTC.